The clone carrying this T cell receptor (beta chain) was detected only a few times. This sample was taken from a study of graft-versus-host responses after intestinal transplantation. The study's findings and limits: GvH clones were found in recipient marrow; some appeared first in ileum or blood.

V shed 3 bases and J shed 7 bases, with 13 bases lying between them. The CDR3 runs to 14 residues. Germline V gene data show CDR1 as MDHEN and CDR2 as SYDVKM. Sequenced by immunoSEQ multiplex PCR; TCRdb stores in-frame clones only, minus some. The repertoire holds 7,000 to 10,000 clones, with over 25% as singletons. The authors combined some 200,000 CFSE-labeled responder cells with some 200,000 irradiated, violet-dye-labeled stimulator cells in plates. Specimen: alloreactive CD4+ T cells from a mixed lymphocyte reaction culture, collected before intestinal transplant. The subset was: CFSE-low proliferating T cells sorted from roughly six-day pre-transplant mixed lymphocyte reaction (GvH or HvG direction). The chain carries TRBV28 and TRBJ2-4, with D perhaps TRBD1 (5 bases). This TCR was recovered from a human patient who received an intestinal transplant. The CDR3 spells CASSLIQGGNIQYF. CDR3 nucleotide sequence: TGTGCCAGCAGTTTGATTCAGGGTGGGAACATTCAGTACTTC.